Presented here are 2 T cell receptor beta chains from one specimen sequenced in a study of shared clonotypes between healthy human individuals. Clones were read by immunoSEQ multiplex PCR, and TCRdb kept only the in-frame ones, dropping some. Among roughly 890,000 clones listed, 85% to 95% were seen once. Naive CD8 isolation took CD45RO-negative cells positively selected for CCR7 and excluded terminally differentiated effector memory CD45RA+ cells. Sequencing was done on a sample of naive CD8+ T cells sorted from blood. Every receptor here comes from a man aged 25-45 years in good health.

The chain combines TRBV10-2 with TRBJ1-5, with D hard to call. V shed 0 bases and J shed 12 bases, with 15 bases lying between them. There are 14 residues in the CDR3. The germline V gene encodes CDR1 WSHSY and CDR2 SAAADI. CDR3 sequence reads: CASSESKPLGFQHF. The CDR3 DNA is TGCGCCAGCAGTGAGTCCAAGCCTTTGGGATTCCAGCATTTT.

CDR3 in DNA: TGTGCCAGCAGCCGGCAACCCCGACTGGGTAAATTCCAAGAGACCCAGTACTTC. It yields the protein CASSRQPRLGKFQETQYF. The chain couples TRBV7-8 to TRBJ2-5; no definite D call. The CDR3 has 18 residues. V lost 5 bases and J lost 1, with 23 bases in between. From germline, CDR1 is SGHVS and CDR2 FQNEAQ.